The rows below give T cell receptor beta chains drawn from one sample of a study of blood T cell repertoires in COVID-19. Assay: immunoSEQ multiplex PCR; the TCRdb copy retains only in-frame clones and omits some. The repertoire has around 400,000 clones, roughly 90% of them found once; the top ten carry around 1.2%. Source material: peripheral blood. These receptor sequences come from a man in his forties with acute or convalescent COVID-19. CDR3s include the opening cysteine and the closing phenylalanine or tryptophan. The D gene is left open where the match is weak. Clone size is given for some rows only: seen once, a few or many times, or a class if the clone is expanded.

j_call,d_call,v_call,clone_size,cdr3_nt,cdr3_aa
TRBJ2-3,TRBD1,TRBV30,-,TGTGCCTGGACGGAGACAGGGGTGGGAGATACGCAGTATTTT,CAWTETGVGDTQYF
TRBJ1-1,TRBD1,TRBV12-3/TRBV12-4,-,TGTGCCAGCTCCGGAAGGGGGCGAGCTTTCTTT,CASSGRGRAFF
TRBJ1-3,-,TRBV9,-,TGTGCCAGCAGCGTAGAAAGGGGCCGAGGAAACACCATATATTTT,CASSVERGRGNTIYF
TRBJ1-2,-,TRBV2,-,TGTGCCAGCAGACAGGATTCTAACTATGGCTACACCTTC,CASRQDSNYGYTF
TRBJ2-3,TRBD2,TRBV29-1,-,TGCAGCGTTCCCACCGGGACTAGGACAGATACGCAGTATTTT,CSVPTGTRTDTQYF
TRBJ1-3,TRBD1,TRBV28,-,TGTGCCAGCAGTTTACCGGGACAGGGAAACACCATATATTTT,CASSLPGQGNTIYF
TRBJ1-4,TRBD1,TRBV11-2,-,TGTGCCAGCAGCTTCCGGGACAGGACAAATGAAAAACTGTTTTTT,CASSFRDRTNEKLFF
TRBJ2-1,TRBD2,TRBV7-9,-,TGTGCCAGCAGCTTACTAGCGGGAGCCTTGTATGAGCAGTTCTTC,CASSLLAGALYEQFF
TRBJ2-1,TRBD2,TRBV3-1/TRBV3-2,-,TGTGCCAGCAGCCAAGTAGGTTGGGCGGGGGGCAACAATGAGCAGTTCTTC,CASSQVGWAGGNNEQFF
TRBJ1-1,-,TRBV29-1,once,TGCAGCGGCACCAGGGGAATGAACACTGAAGCTTTCTTT,CSGTRGMNTEAFF
TRBJ1-1,-,TRBV4-3,-,TGCGCCAGCAGCCAAGATCGAGGGGGATCCACTGAAGCTTTCTTT,CASSQDRGGSTEAFF
TRBJ2-5,-,TRBV6-2/TRBV6-3,-,TGTGCCAGCAGTTACAGCTTTCAAGAGACCCAGTACTTC,CASSYSFQETQYF
TRBJ2-1,TRBD2,TRBV28,-,TGTGCCAGCAGCGAACTAGCGGGAGTATACAATGAGCAGTTCTTC,CASSELAGVYNEQFF
TRBJ1-4,TRBD1,TRBV28,-,TGTGCCAGCAGCCCTCAGGGGGCTTCTAATGAAAAACTGTTTTTT,CASSPQGASNEKLFF
TRBJ2-1,TRBD1,TRBV7-2,-,TGTGCCAGCAGCAGAGCCTCAGGGACAGGGTATTACAATGAGCAGTTCTTC,CASSRASGTGYYNEQFF
TRBJ1-5,-,TRBV9,-,TGTGCCAGCAGCGTAGGGGGGGACGTCGGCAATCAGCCCCAGCATTTT,CASSVGGDVGNQPQHF
TRBJ1-1,-,TRBV2,-,TGTGCCAGCAGGTCGGAGGAATTTGCTGAAGCTTTCTTT,CASRSEEFAEAFF
TRBJ1-6,-,TRBV4-1,-,TGCGCCAGCAGCCAAGCATCAGGTTTGGAATTGGGTTCACCCCTCCACTTT,CASSQASGLELGSPLHF
TRBJ2-5,TRBD1,TRBV12-3/TRBV12-4,-,TGTGCCAGCAGTTTGAGCGGCCAGGGGGCCCAGTACTTC,CASSLSGQGAQYF
TRBJ1-2,-,TRBV5-4,-,TGTGCCAGCAGCTGGGCGATCGACAGCGCCTACTATGGCTACACCTTC,CASSWAIDSAYYGYTF
TRBJ1-2,TRBD1,TRBV28,-,TGTGCCAGCAAAGTTCAGGGGGGCTATGGCTACACCTTC,CASKVQGGYGYTF
TRBJ1-1,TRBD1,TRBV5-4,-,TGTGCCAGCAGCTCAGGTCTCCCGACAGGGGGCAGGAACACTGAAGCTTTCTTT,CASSSGLPTGGRNTEAFF
TRBJ1-3,-,TRBV4-1,-,TGCGCCAGCAGCCAAGAGGCTGCCCGGAGCTCTGGAAACACCATATATTTT,CASSQEAARSSGNTIYF
TRBJ1-5,-,TRBV30,once,TGTGCCTGGACGGCACAGGGTGATCAGCCCCAGCATTTT,CAWTAQGDQPQHF
TRBJ1-2,-,TRBV4-1,-,TGCGCCAGCAGCCAAGAGGCAGTAAACTATGGCTACACCTTC,CASSQEAVNYGYTF
TRBJ2-3,-,TRBV23-1,-,TGCGCCAGCAGGGCGACAGAGAGCACAGATACGCAGTATTTT,CASRATESTDTQYF
TRBJ2-1,-,TRBV7-2,-,TGTGCCAGCAGACTAAGGGGGAATGAGCAGTTCTTC,CASRLRGNEQFF